One sample yielded the 22 T cell receptor beta chains listed below, sequenced in a study of cytomegalovirus exposure and HLA in healthy donors. PCR employed 60 Vbeta and 13 Jbeta primers. Generated by immunoSEQ multiplex PCR, the TCRdb table keeps only in-frame clones and is missing some. The table records around 130,000 clones, 80% of them present only once. Material for sequencing was PBMCs. The receptors shown here come from a female donor in good health and CMV-seronegative.

The chain recombines TRBV30 with TRBJ2-1; 8 positions match TRBD1. V trimming: 2 bases; J trimming: 7 bases; junction bases outside the gene matches: 7. Germline CDR1 is GTSNPN and CDR2 is SVGIG (reference sequence). CDR3 length: 14 residues. The CDR3 region is CAWSPRQGRNEQFF. CDR3 sequence (DNA): TGTGCCTGGAGTCCCAGACAGGGGCGGAATGAGCAGTTCTTC. The full variable domain, in which reference TRBV30 and TRBJ2-1 provide the parts outside the CDR3, is SQTIHQWPATLVQPVGSPLSLECTVEGTSNPNLYWYRQAAGRGLQLLFYSVGIGQISSEVPQNLSASRPQDRQFILSSKKLLLSDSGFYLCAWSPRQGRNEQFFGPGTRLTVL.

The chain joins TRBV5-4 to TRBJ2-5, with a weak D call TRBD1 (6 bases). Germline V gives CDR1 SGHNT, CDR2 YYREEE (reference sequence). The CDR3 runs to 15 residues. The germline V and J ends were trimmed by 3 bases and 0 bases, with 12 bases remaining between them. The CDR3 reads CASSSGRTDQETQYF. The CDR3 nucleotides are TGTGCCAGCAGCTCTGGAAGGACAGACCAAGAGACCCAGTACTTC.

This sequence joins TRBV18 and TRBJ2-7, with 9 bases that match TRBD1. Per germline, CDR1 KGHSH and CDR2 LQKENI. Trimming took 5 bases from V and 3 from J; bases not matched to a gene: 8. This CDR3 comprises 15 residues. CDR3 protein: CASSAQGAADYEQYF. The CDR3 DNA is TGTGCCAGCTCAGCACAGGGGGCAGCGGACTACGAGCAGTACTTC.

J is TRBJ1-4 and V is TRBV10-3; D might be TRBD1 (5 bases). From germline, CDR1 is ENHRY and CDR2 SYGVKD. This CDR3 is 14 amino acids long. V was trimmed by 0 bases and J by 10 bases, leaving 12 bases between them. For the CDR3, the DNA is TGTGCCATCAGTGAGTCCGCCGTGGGGGGAAAACTGTTTTTT. Its translation is CAISESAVGGKLFF.

Turning to this clone: The conserved phenylalanine or tryptophan normally closing the CDR3 is absent here, so this likely arose from a read error. This sequence joins TRBV6-5 and TRBJ1-2; D gene uncertain. V was clipped by 6 bases and J by 2 bases, with 13 bases between them. Per germline, CDR1 MNHEY and CDR2 SVGAGI. The CDR3 extends over 14 amino acids. CDR3 protein: CASRKPGGNYGYTV. The CDR3 DNA follows: TGTGCCAGCAGGAAACCTGGCGGCAACTATGGCTACACCGTC.

This clone was found a few times. This chain uses TRBV27 with TRBJ2-1; D gene ambiguous. This CDR3 is 14 amino acids long. V was trimmed by 8 bases and J by 0 bases, leaving 11 bases between them. Germline lookup yields CDR1 MNHEY and CDR2 SMNVEV (reference sequence). The CDR3 coding sequence is TGTGCCAGCTTTAAACTGAGCTCCTACAATGAGCAGTTCTTC. Translated: CASFKLSSYNEQFF.

The rearrangement joins TRBV15 to TRBJ2-7; tentative D call: TRBD1 (6 bases). The V end was cut by 8 bases, the J end by 0 bases, with 11 bases between. The CDR3 is 13 residues long. CDR1 and CDR2 (germline): LNHNV, YYDKDF (reference sequence). The CDR3 region is CATQDRNSYEQYF. The CDR3 nucleotides read TGTGCCACCCAAGACAGGAACTCCTACGAGCAGTACTTC.

The chain has TRBV15 and TRBJ1-2; D is perhaps TRBD1 (6 bases). The CDR3 loop spans 15 amino acids. Germline V gives CDR1 LNHNV, CDR2 YYDKDF (reference sequence). The V end lost 5 bases, the J end lost 0 bases, and 13 bases lay between the germline ends. The CDR3 region has the DNA TGTGCCACCAGCCAAGTGGCAGGGGCTAACTATGGCTACACCTTC. Amino acid sequence: CATSQVAGANYGYTF.

This chain links TRBV9 with TRBJ1-1, with TRBD1 as a possible D gene (6 bases). The CDR3 covers 16 residues. V was trimmed by 4 bases and J by 1 base, leaving 17 bases between them. Germline CDR1 and CDR2: SGDLS and YYNGEE. The CDR3 loop is CASSPRGGSRNTEAFF. DNA of the CDR3: TGTGCCAGCAGCCCTCGGGGGGGCTCGAGGAACACTGAAGCTTTCTTT.

This clone was picked up one time. The genes are TRBV28 and TRBJ1-5, with D unclear. This CDR3 spans 11 amino acids. Trimming removed 5 bases from V and 5 bases from J, with 4 bases in between. Germline V lookup: CDR1 MDHEN, CDR2 SYDVKM. The CDR3 reads CASSLHQPQHF. In DNA, the CDR3 is TGTGCCAGCAGTCTCCATCAGCCCCAGCATTTT.

The chain uses TRBV19 and TRBJ1-4; D is undetermined. Between the trimmed V and J ends, which lost 7 bases and 5 bases, there was a span of 14 bases. CDR3 length: 14 residues. The germline CDR1 and CDR2 sequences are LNHDA and SQIVND (reference sequence). The CDR3 DNA sequence: TGTGCCAGTACCCCTCGTCGAGGCAATGAAAAACTGTTTTTT. This translates into CASTPRRGNEKLFF.

This clone has more than one count but fewer than ten. This chain links TRBV9 with TRBJ2-5; 9 nucleotides match TRBD1. The CDR3 spans 14 residues. V lost 4 bases, J lost 5 bases, and 6 bases stayed unmatched. In germline, CDR1 is SGDLS, CDR2 YYNGEE. CDR3 DNA: TGTGCCAGCAGCCCACAGGGGGCATGGGAGACCCAGTACTTC. Translating it yields CASSPQGAWETQYF.

This clone was found once. J is TRBJ2-6 and V is TRBV7-3, with 9 bases fitting TRBD2. The ends lost 1 base at V and 0 bases at J; junction bases unmatched: 13. This CDR3 region has 21 residues. In germline, CDR1 is SGHTA, CDR2 FQGTGA. CDR3 loop: CASSLMVIAGVLTSGANVLTF. CDR3 in DNA: TGTGCCAGCAGCTTAATGGTGATAGCGGGAGTTCTAACCTCTGGGGCCAACGTCCTGACTTTC.

Concerning this clone itself: Other nucleotide sequences in the sample specify the same CDR3. CDR3 region: CASSLNQGHGYTF. The CDR3 DNA sequence: TGTGCCAGCAGCTTAAACCAGGGGCATGGCTACACCTTC. The J gene is TRBJ1-2, the V gene TRBV7-3, with D perhaps TRBD1 (6 bases). Between the trimmed V and J ends, which lost 1 base and 6 bases, there was a span of 9 bases. Per the germline V gene, CDR1 is SGHTA and CDR2 is FQGTGA. This CDR3 contains 13 residues.

The V gene is TRBV5-1, the J gene TRBJ2-2, with 8 nucleotides matching TRBD1. CDR1 is SGHRS and CDR2 is YFSETQ in the germline V gene. The CDR3 length is 13 residues. The ends lost 3 bases at V and 8 bases at J; junction bases unmatched: 3. The DNA of the CDR3 is TGCGCCAGCAGCTATGACAGGGGTGGGGAGCTGTTTTTT. It specifies CASSYDRGGELFF.

V is TRBV6-6 and J is TRBJ2-7; 11 nucleotides agree with TRBD1. Germline V gene data show CDR1 as MNHNY and CDR2 as SVGAGI (reference sequence). The CDR3 has 14 residues. The trim removed 6 bases at V and 5 bases at J, leaving 6 bases unmatched. CDR3 coding DNA: TGTGCCAGCAGCCCCTGGACAGGGGGCGACGAGCAGTACTTC. This gives the protein CASSPWTGGDEQYF.

The V and J genes are TRBV4-1 and TRBJ2-7, with D possibly TRBD2 on 5 matching bases. The V end was cut by 0 bases, the J end by 3 bases, with 12 bases between. This CDR3 comprises 15 residues. CDR1 is MGHRA, CDR2 YSYEKL, per germline. This CDR3 reads CASSQDPAESYEQYF. DNA of the CDR3: TGCGCCAGCAGCCAAGATCCAGCGGAGAGCTACGAGCAGTACTTC.

The chain joins TRBV7-9 to TRBJ2-7; D perhaps matches TRBD1 (5 bases). Trimming shortened V by 3 bases and J by 6 bases, and 9 bases separated the two germline ends. Per the germline V gene, CDR1 is SEHNR and CDR2 is FQNEAQ (reference sequence). The CDR3 spans 12 residues. Written as DNA, the CDR3 is TGTGCCAGCAGCTTGACAGCGAGCGAGCAGTACTTC. It encodes CASSLTASEQYF. Variable domain in full (rest from reference TRBV7-9 and TRBJ2-7): DTGVSQNPRHKITKRGQNVTFRCDPISEHNRLYWYRQTLGQGPEFLTYFQNEAQLEKSRLLSDRFSAERPKGSFSTLEIQRTEQGDSAMYLCASSLTASEQYFGPGTRLTVT.

This clone was counted a few times. This sequence joins TRBV6-6 and TRBJ2-7; D not resolved. Germline assignment: CDR1 MNHNY and CDR2 SVGAGI (reference sequence). The CDR3 is made up of 12 amino acids. V gave up 7 bases and J gave up 6 bases, with 13 bases separating them. CDR3 amino acids: CASTTTGSEQYF. As DNA, the CDR3 is TGTGCCAGCACTACGACTGGAAGCGAGCAGTACTTC.

V and J are TRBV7-2 and TRBJ2-3; 8 bases line up with TRBD2. Germline V gene sequence: CDR1 SGHTA, CDR2 FQGNSA. This CDR3 region has 15 residues. The ends lost 3 bases at V and 1 base at J; junction bases unmatched: 3. CDR3 DNA sequence: TGTGCCAGCAGCTTCGCGGGAGGTGGCACAGATACGCAGTATTTT. Its translation is CASSFAGGGTDTQYF.

The chain is built from TRBV4-2 and TRBJ2-5; 8 positions match TRBD1. Gene TRBJ2-7 matches the end of the DNA better, so the J call may be wrong. The CDR3 totals 14 residues. Looked up from germline, CDR1 is LGHNA and CDR2 is YNFKEQ. The CDR3 region is CASSLGQASYEQYF. The CDR3 DNA reads as TGTGCCAGCAGCCTGGGACAGGCTTCCTACGAGCAGTACTTC.

This rearrangement joins TRBV28 to TRBJ1-1; unclear D gene. V lost 4 bases and J 0 bases, leaving 6 bases between the germline ends. CDR3 length: 13 amino acids. Germline V gene sequence: CDR1 MDHEN, CDR2 SYDVKM. This CDR3 reads CASSSAVNTEAFF. CDR3 bases: TGTGCCAGCAGTTCGGCGGTGAACACTGAAGCTTTCTTT.